This T cell receptor (beta chain) was profiled in a study of blood T cell repertoires in COVID-19 (dated by TCRdb to the early 2020s). Describing the broader study: Collaborator samples came from the United States, Italy and Spain and covered acute and convalescent phases of COVID-19. The prospective study material was composed of cDNA or gDNA derived from T cells, B-cell-depleted T cells, or PBMCs. The dataset comprised deeply sampled blood TCRbeta repertoires from subjects exposed to, actively infected with, or recovered from COVID-19. A freely available public database, intended as a resource for researchers studying the immune response to SARS-CoV-2, is where the repertoires were released. The samples were drawn from two sources: the first 160 participants of the ongoing ImmuneRACE study, and approximately 1,300 subjects contributed by 6 global collaborators. The sample metadata nearly always contained a de-identified subject ID, COVID-19 status, age in years and sex. Where HLA class I and class II types were available, the types were taken from metadata supplied by the sample provider, not from assay-based typing. The research as a whole found: Clinical and demographic metadata were provided uncurated, with the amount varying by source and participant.

Whole blood was collected in K2EDTA tubes by collaborating institutions according to the institutions' own protocols. Collaborator samples were shipped for TCRbeta analysis as frozen whole blood, isolated PBMCs, or DNA extracted from either sample type. TCRbeta CDR3 regions were amplified from genomic DNA using the immunoSEQ Assay, a bias-controlled multiplex PCR. As for the authors' bioinformatics: The number of nucleated cells in each sample was estimated from the amplification of reference gene primers within the assay. Sequence reads were collapsed and filtered to measure the absolute abundance of every unique TCRbeta CDR3 rearrangement. For each sample, productive Simpson clonality was calculated by taking the square root of Simpson's diversity index across productive rearrangements. TCRdb retrieved this table from immuneACCESS and kept in-frame rearrangements only. Not all clones are present; in checked studies, unresolved V genes account for under half, and no reason is known for the remainder. V and J calls and clone size come straight from that table; D and trimming were deduced from the DNA. This sample gives more than 100,000 clones in total; roughly 88% of them show up just once. Approximately 2% of the sample is held by the ten biggest clonotypes.

Worth noting for this clone: Its target antigen remains unknown. It has no much larger one-base neighbor in the sample; base qualities were not kept.

The CDR3, cysteine through phenylalanine, is 17 amino acids long. The retained sequence is limited to the CDR3, 51 bases, with the frame set at the first base. Clipping removes 6 bases from V and 4 bases from J, with 14 as the unmatched junction base count. The germline V gene gives CDR1 as MDHEN and CDR2 as SYDVKM. This receptor chain uses TRBV28 and TRBJ1-5, and 8 junction bases match TRBD1. The clonotype was recovered from a man between 70 and 80 years old with active COVID-19. Specimen: peripheral blood. The DNA reads TGTGCCAGCAGACTTATCTTTGGGACAGGCCAAAATCAGCCCCAGCATTTT. Its amino acids are CASRLIFGTGQNQPQHF. The entire variable domain, with the stretches around the CDR3 drawn from the reference TRBV28 and TRBJ1-5 proteins, is DVKVTQSSRYLVKRTGEKVFLECVQDMDHENMFWYRQDPGLGLRLIYFSYDVKMKEKGDIPEGYSVSREKKERFSLILESASTNQTSMYLCASRLIFGTGQNQPQHFGDGTRLSIL.